The sample holds a few counts of the clone carrying this T cell receptor beta chain. Germline CDR1 and CDR2: SGHDT and YYEEEE. V was cut by 4 bases and J by 5 bases, with 12 bases left in between. The CDR3 covers 13 residues. The record originates from a study of cytomegalovirus exposure and HLA in healthy donors. The protocol was immunoSEQ multiplex PCR, while the TCRdb copy is restricted to in-frame clones and leaves out a portion. The table records about 60,000 clones, 85% to 95% of them present only once. The origin of this receptor is a woman under 30 in good health and CMV-seronegative. The sequencing sample was made of PBMCs. The V and J genes are TRBV5-6 and TRBJ2-5, with D possibly TRBD1 on 5 matching bases. The CDR3 protein is CASSPVGRETQYF. Here the CDR3 DNA reads TGTGCCAGCAGCCCCGTGGGGCGTGAGACCCAGTACTTC.